This TCR beta chain was retrieved from a study of blood T cells in healthy people across ages. A second about 6 to 12 cycle PCR used barcoded and J-beta primers. TCRdb itself ran the 5' RACE reads through MiXCR, one entry per CDR3 protein. The repertoire holds around 1,000,000 distinct CDR3 sequences, 20% to 25% seen once, with around 0.75% in the top ten. Study-level findings and limits: Whereas aged donors had fewer naive CD4+ cells, long-lived donors had more of them and higher diversity.

Regarding this clonotype: Its antigen is unknown.

Separately, the same data were catalogued under a study of T cells of mothers and their children. Per that paper: Material was donated by three healthy Caucasian mothers and their six children. Reads recorded for TCR beta CDR3 numbered over 8 million per mother and approximately 3.2 million per child.

The TCR was taken from a girl aged 2-10 years in good health. The sample taken for sequencing was blood.

The CDR3 spells CSVAGEPGGGYTF. The CDR3 bases are TGCAGCGTTGCCGGGGAGCCAGGGGGTGGCTACACCTTC. This chain links TRBV29-1 with TRBJ1-2; 7 bases fit TRBD1. The germline CDR1 and CDR2 sequences are SQVTM and ANQGSEA. The CDR3 runs to 13 residues. V was pared by 4 bases and J by 7 bases, with 9 bases of the junction left unmatched.